The 22 T cell receptor beta chains in this list originate from one sample, sequenced in a study of a mutant IDH1 vaccine in newly diagnosed glioma. The sample's time point: baseline, week 1 (first vaccination visit). Indicated treatment: pre-vaccination baseline after standard-of-care therapy. Clones were sequenced by immunoSEQ multiplex PCR, and TCRdb holds only the in-frame ones, with some missing. Of 55,000 to 70,000 clones listed, 70% to 90% are singletons. The sequences come from PBMCs, collected from a glioma patient treated with radiotherapy, temozolomide or both. Every receptor here comes from a man aged 25 to 40 with glioma.

The rearrangement links TRBV15 to TRBJ2-2; 13 bases align to TRBD2. Germline-derived CDR1 and CDR2 are LNHNV and YYDKDF (reference sequence). This CDR3 is 20 amino acids long. V was clipped by 0 bases and J by 1 base; unmatched bases: 8. The chain's CDR3 is CATSRDRGLAGDRNTGELFF. The CDR3 DNA is TGTGCCACCAGCAGAGATAGAGGACTAGCGGGGGACCGGAACACCGGGGAGCTGTTTTTT.

The chain has TRBV2 and TRBJ2-5, with 13 bases lining up with TRBD2. CDR3 length: 18 residues. Germline V gene lookup returns CDR1 SNHLY and CDR2 FYNNEI. V lost 5 bases to trimming and J lost 1 base; unmatched junction nucleotides: 10. The CDR3 loop reads CASSRGLAGALIQETQYF. DNA of the CDR3: TGTGCCAGCAGTCGCGGACTAGCGGGGGCCCTCATCCAAGAGACCCAGTACTTC.

This clone showed up just once. The rearrangement links TRBV6-5 to TRBJ2-7, with 7 bases identical to TRBD1. J lost 4 bases, V lost 5 bases, and 8 bases had no gene match. This CDR3 spans 14 amino acids. The germline CDR1 and CDR2 sequences are MNHEY and SVGAGI. The CDR3 loop is CASSGSGGLYEQYF. In nucleotides, the CDR3 is TGTGCCAGCAGTGGATCAGGGGGATTATACGAGCAGTACTTC.

The J gene is TRBJ1-5, the V gene TRBV18; D is possibly TRBD1 (5 bases). The V gene's germline CDR1 is KGHSH and CDR2 LQKENI. The CDR3 length is 13 residues. The V end was cut by 6 bases, the J end by 9 bases, with 15 bases between. This CDR3 reads CASSDTAVGPQHF. The CDR3 DNA follows: TGTGCCAGCTCGGACACGGCCGTCGGGCCCCAGCATTTT.

This clone was seen a handful of times. The V gene is TRBV5-4, the J gene TRBJ2-3, with 8 bases lining up with TRBD1. V trimming: 4 bases; J trimming: 3 bases; junction bases outside the gene matches: 7. CDR1 is SGHNT and CDR2 is YYREEE in the germline V gene (reference sequence). This CDR3 has 15 residues. CDR3 sequence: CASSLDRVGTDTQYF. The CDR3 DNA reads TGTGCCAGCAGCCTGGACAGGGTCGGTACAGATACGCAGTATTTT.

The rearrangement links TRBV5-1 to TRBJ1-5; D is ambiguous. Trimming stripped 2 bases from V and 7 bases from J, with 10 bases between. The CDR3 length is 13 residues. Germline V lookup: CDR1 SGHRS, CDR2 YFSETQ. This chain's CDR3 is CASSLTPVQPQHF. The CDR3 DNA reads TGCGCCAGCAGCTTAACCCCAGTACAGCCCCAGCATTTT.

In its sample, this clone was seen once. The identical CDR3 is also encoded by other nucleotide sequences in the sample. V gene TRBV6-5 combines with J gene TRBJ2-7; D is tentatively TRBD1 or TRBD2 (5 bases each). This CDR3 is 15 amino acids long. CDR1 is MNHEY, CDR2 SVGAGI, per germline. Between the trimmed V and J ends, which lost 2 bases and 7 bases, there was a span of 18 bases. The CDR3 nucleotides read TGTGCCAGCAGTTACGCCTACGGGACCATATATGAGCAGTACTTC. Translation: CASSYAYGTIYEQYF.

The chain joins TRBV4-2 to TRBJ2-5; 13 nucleotides agree with TRBD2. This CDR3 spans 16 amino acids. The germline V gene encodes CDR1 LGHNA and CDR2 YNFKEQ. V lost 0 bases, J lost 11 bases, and 9 bases stayed unmatched. The DNA of the CDR3 is TGTGCCAGCAGCCAAGAGACCACTAGCGGGGGGGAGGAGCAGTACTTC. Encoded protein: CASSQETTSGGEEQYF.

The J gene is TRBJ1-1, the V gene TRBV19; a possible D gene is TRBD1 (5 bases). Between the trimmed V and J ends, which lost 0 bases and 7 bases, there was a span of 12 bases. This CDR3 region has 14 residues. Germline V gives CDR1 LNHDA, CDR2 SQIVND (reference sequence). The DNA for the CDR3 is TGTGCCAGTAGTATAGAGGCAGGGAGGTTTGAAGCTTTCTTT. Amino acids: CASSIEAGRFEAFF.

The chain carries TRBV27 and TRBJ1-6, with 8 bases fitting TRBD1. V gave up 5 bases and J gave up 7 bases; unmatched junction bases: 4. Germline CDR1 and CDR2: MNHEY and SMNVEV (reference sequence). This CDR3 spans 14 amino acids. In DNA form, the CDR3 reads TGTGCCAGCAGTCAGGGGGCGGGAAATTCACCCCTCCACTTT. It translates to CASSQGAGNSPLHF.

The chain links TRBV19 to TRBJ1-2; D not resolved. Trimming took off 0 bases at V and 0 bases at J, with 11 bases between the two ends. The V gene's germline CDR1 is LNHDA and CDR2 SQIVND (reference sequence). The CDR3 is 16 amino acids. The CDR3 DNA is TGTGCCAGTAGTATAGATTGGAGGACGGCTAACTATGGCTACACCTTC. Translation: CASSIDWRTANYGYTF.

The chain recombines TRBV18 with TRBJ2-5, with TRBD2 matching 11 bases. Unmatched junction bases numbered 4, after V lost 2 bases and J lost 2 bases. Germline-derived CDR1 and CDR2 are KGHSH and LQKENI. The CDR3 runs to 16 residues. CDR3 nucleotides: TGTGCCAGCTCACCAGGCGGGACTAGCGGACAAGAGACCCAGTACTTC. It codes for CASSPGGTSGQETQYF.

The CDR3 is CASRAEGGKMRYTF. In DNA, the CDR3 is TGTGCCAGCAGGGCCGAGGGGGGGAAGATGCGCTACACCTTC. V and J are TRBV6-5 and TRBJ1-2; tentatively, D is TRBD1 (6 bases). From germline, CDR1 is MNHEY and CDR2 SVGAGI. V was pared by 6 bases and J by 9 bases, with 20 bases between. The CDR3 contains 14 residues.

The chain has TRBV18 and TRBJ1-1; TRBD1 is a possible D gene (5 bases). Germline loops: CDR1 KGHSH, CDR2 LQKENI. V lost 0 bases and J lost 4, with 12 bases in between. The CDR3 is 15 amino acids. The CDR3 spells CASSPPTGGGTEAFF. CDR3 coding DNA: TGTGCCAGCTCACCACCTACAGGTGGAGGCACTGAAGCTTTCTTT.

This rearrangement joins TRBV7-8 to TRBJ2-1, with TRBD2 identical over 11 bases. The CDR3 is 18 residues long. The germline V gene encodes CDR1 SGHVS and CDR2 FQNEAQ. V lost 0 bases, J lost 4 bases, and 8 bases stayed unmatched. This CDR3 reads CASSLARLAGTLYNEQFF. The CDR3 coding sequence is TGTGCCAGCAGCTTAGCGCGACTAGCGGGGACCTTGTACAATGAGCAGTTCTTC.

CDR3 sequence reads: CASSYRGRWETQYF. The CDR3 DNA reads as TGTGCCAGCAGTTACCGGGGGCGCTGGGAGACCCAGTACTTC. V usage is TRBV27 and J usage is TRBJ2-5; D might be TRBD1 or TRBD2, each matching 6 bases. The CDR3 totals 14 residues. V lost 4 bases, J lost 5 bases, and 14 bases lay in between. Per germline, CDR1 MNHEY and CDR2 SMNVEV (reference sequence).

This chain uses TRBV27 with TRBJ2-1, with TRBD2 as a possible D gene (5 bases). In germline, CDR1 is MNHEY, CDR2 SMNVEV (reference sequence). The CDR3 runs to 13 residues. V was clipped by 2 bases and J by 5 bases, with 7 bases between them. CDR3: CASSLREHNEQFF. The CDR3 DNA reads as TGTGCCAGCAGTTTACGGGAACACAATGAGCAGTTCTTC.

The chain carries TRBV11-2 and TRBJ2-4; tentative D call: TRBD2 (6 bases). The CDR3 loop spans 16 amino acids. Between the trimmed V and J ends, which lost 5 bases and 0 bases, there was a span of 14 bases. Germline V gives CDR1 SGHAT, CDR2 FQNNGV. CDR3: CASSARLVKAKNIQYF. The CDR3 nucleotides are TGTGCCAGCAGCGCCAGACTAGTCAAAGCCAAAAACATTCAGTACTTC.

The chain combines TRBV7-9 with TRBJ1-3, with TRBD1 as a possible D gene (5 bases). This CDR3 spans 15 amino acids. V lost 3 bases and J lost 0, with 9 bases in between. Germline V gene sequence: CDR1 SEHNR, CDR2 FQNEAQ (reference sequence). The CDR3: CASSLGGNSGNTIYF. CDR3 DNA sequence: TGTGCCAGCAGCTTGGGGGGGAACTCTGGAAACACCATATATTTT.

Only one count was recorded for this clone. In DNA form, the CDR3 reads TGTGCCAGCAGCTTAGCCGGACAGGGGAAAAGTAATTCACCCCTCCACTTT. It encodes CASSLAGQGKSNSPLHF. The chain couples TRBV11-2 to TRBJ1-6; 9 bases match TRBD1. The CDR3 is 17 amino acids. V was pared by 1 base and J by 6 bases, with 7 bases of the junction left unmatched. Germline-derived CDR1 and CDR2 are SGHAT and FQNNGV.

The rearrangement joins TRBV11-2 to TRBJ2-5; 9 nucleotides agree with TRBD1. The CDR3 totals 15 residues. Germline CDR1 is SGHAT and CDR2 is FQNNGV. V dropped 5 bases and J dropped 5; count of bases not matched to a gene: 9. In nucleotides, the CDR3 is TGTGCCAGCAGCCGGACAGGGGACGGTCGGGAGACCCAGTACTTC. Translation gives CASSRTGDGRETQYF.

The V call is TRBV5-1, the J call TRBJ1-1; D gene uncertain. Germline CDR1 SGHRS, CDR2 YFSETQ. Deletions cut 1 base from V and 1 base from J, with 5 bases between. The CDR3 is made up of 13 amino acids. The CDR3 loop is CASSLTRNTEAFF. The CDR3 DNA reads TGCGCCAGCAGCTTGACCCGGAACACTGAAGCTTTCTTT.